The source of this T cell receptor (beta chain) is a study of T cell repertoires in cytomegalovirus infection. The overall study: An indication of both CMV infection and matching HLA type came from public TCR beta signatures.

Trimming cost V 6 bases and J 3 bases, with 24 bases left between them. CDR3 size: 18 residues. CDR1 SNHLY and CDR2 FYNNEI come from the germline V gene. This clonotype was observed a handful of times. The antigen remains unidentified. TCRdb fed the reads into MiXCR, producing one record per CDR3 protein. Seen here are about 900,000 distinct CDR3 sequences, approximately 30% observed once, and the top ten hold roughly 13%. The input for sequencing was cultured CD8+ T cells from PBMCs, taken from culture after CMV antigen stimulation. The rearrangement uses TRBV2 and TRBJ1-5; D gene ambiguous. This TCR was sampled from a human donor in good health (CMV status not recorded). Some clones in this sample may be carry-over from other donors' samples. This CDR3 reads CASSASRARYMSNQPQHF. CDR3 DNA sequence: TGTGCCAGCAGCGCAAGCCGGGCCAGGTACATGTCCAATCAGCCCCAGCATTTT. The variable domain in full, completed from reference TRBV2 and TRBJ1-5, reads EPEVTQTPSHQVTQMGQEVILRCVPISNHLYFYWYRQILGQKVEFLVSFYNNEISEKSEIFDDQFSVERPDGSNFTLKIRSTKLEDSAMYFCASSASRARYMSNQPQHFGDGTRLSIL.